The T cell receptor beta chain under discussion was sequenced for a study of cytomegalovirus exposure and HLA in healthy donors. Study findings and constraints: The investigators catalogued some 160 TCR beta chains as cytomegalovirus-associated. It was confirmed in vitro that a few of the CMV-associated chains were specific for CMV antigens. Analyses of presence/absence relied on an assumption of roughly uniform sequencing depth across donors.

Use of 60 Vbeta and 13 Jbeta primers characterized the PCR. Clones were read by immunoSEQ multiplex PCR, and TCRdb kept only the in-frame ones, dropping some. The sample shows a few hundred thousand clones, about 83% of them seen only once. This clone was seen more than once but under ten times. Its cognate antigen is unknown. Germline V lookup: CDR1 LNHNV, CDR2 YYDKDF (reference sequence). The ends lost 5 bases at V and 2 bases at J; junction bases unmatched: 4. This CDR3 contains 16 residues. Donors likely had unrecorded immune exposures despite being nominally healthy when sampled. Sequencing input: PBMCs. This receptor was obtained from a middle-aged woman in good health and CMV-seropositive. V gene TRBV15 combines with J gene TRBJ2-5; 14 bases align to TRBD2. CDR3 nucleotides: TGTGCCACCAGCCTGACTAGCGGGAGGGGACAAGAGACCCAGTACTTC. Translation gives CATSLTSGRGQETQYF.